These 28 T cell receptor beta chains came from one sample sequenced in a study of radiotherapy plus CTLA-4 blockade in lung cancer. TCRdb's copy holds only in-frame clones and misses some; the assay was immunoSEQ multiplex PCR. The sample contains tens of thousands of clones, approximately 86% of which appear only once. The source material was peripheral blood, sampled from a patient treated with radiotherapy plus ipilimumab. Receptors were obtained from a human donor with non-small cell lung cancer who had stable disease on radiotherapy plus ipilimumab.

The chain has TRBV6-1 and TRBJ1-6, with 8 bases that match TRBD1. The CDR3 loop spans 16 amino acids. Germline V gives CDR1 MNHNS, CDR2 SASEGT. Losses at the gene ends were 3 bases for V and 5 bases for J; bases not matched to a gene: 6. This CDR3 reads CASSEGWTGNNSPLHF. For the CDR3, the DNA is TGTGCCAGCAGTGAGGGTTGGACAGGGAATAATTCACCCCTCCACTTT.

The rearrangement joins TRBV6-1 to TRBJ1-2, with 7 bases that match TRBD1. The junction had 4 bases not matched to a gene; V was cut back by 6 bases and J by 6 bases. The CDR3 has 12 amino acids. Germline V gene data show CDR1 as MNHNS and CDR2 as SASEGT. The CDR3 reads CASSGQVDGYTF. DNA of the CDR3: TGTGCCAGCAGCGGACAGGTTGATGGCTACACCTTC.

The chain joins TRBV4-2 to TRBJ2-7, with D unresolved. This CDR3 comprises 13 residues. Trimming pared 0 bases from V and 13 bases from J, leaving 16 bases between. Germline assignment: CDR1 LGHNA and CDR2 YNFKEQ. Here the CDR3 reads CASSQDIGIYCYF. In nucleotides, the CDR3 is TGTGCCAGCAGCCAAGATATAGGGATCTACTGCTACTTC.

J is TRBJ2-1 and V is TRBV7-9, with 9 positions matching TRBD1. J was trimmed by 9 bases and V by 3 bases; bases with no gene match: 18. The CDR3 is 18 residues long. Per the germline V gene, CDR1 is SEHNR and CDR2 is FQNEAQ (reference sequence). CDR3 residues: CASSFPKVSLQGAIEQFF. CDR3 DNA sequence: TGTGCCAGCAGCTTTCCTAAGGTTTCCCTACAGGGGGCAATTGAGCAGTTCTTC.

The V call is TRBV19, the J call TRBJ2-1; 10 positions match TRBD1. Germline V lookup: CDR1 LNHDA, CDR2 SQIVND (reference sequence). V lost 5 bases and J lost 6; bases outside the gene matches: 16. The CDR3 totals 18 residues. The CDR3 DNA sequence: TGTGCCAGTAGTTCTACGATGGGTCCGGGACAGGGGACCAATGAGCAGTTCTTC. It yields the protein CASSSTMGPGQGTNEQFF.

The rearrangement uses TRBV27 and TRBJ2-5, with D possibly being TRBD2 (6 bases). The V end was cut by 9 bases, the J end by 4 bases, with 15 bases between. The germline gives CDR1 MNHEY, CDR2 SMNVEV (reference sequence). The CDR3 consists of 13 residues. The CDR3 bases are TGTGCCAGTGGGGGGTTGGGGACAGAGACCCAGTACTTC. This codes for CASGGLGTETQYF.

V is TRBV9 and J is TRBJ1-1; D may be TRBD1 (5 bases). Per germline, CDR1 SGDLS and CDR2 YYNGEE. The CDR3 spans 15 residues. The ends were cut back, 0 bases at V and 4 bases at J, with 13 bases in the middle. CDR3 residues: CASSVVGMGTTEAFF. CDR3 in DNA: TGTGCCAGCAGCGTAGTGGGGATGGGGACCACTGAAGCTTTCTTT.

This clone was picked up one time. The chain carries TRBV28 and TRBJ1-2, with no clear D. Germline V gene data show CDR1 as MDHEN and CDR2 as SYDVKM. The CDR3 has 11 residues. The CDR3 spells CVASGVGGYTF. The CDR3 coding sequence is TGTGTGGCCAGTGGAGTGGGTGGCTACACCTTC.

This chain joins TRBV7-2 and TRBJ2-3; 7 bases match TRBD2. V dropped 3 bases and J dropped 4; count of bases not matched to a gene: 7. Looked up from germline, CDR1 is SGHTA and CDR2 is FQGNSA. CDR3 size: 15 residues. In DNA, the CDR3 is TGTGCCAGCAGCTTGCGGGGGAACGGGCCAGATACGCAGTATTTT. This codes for CASSLRGNGPDTQYF.

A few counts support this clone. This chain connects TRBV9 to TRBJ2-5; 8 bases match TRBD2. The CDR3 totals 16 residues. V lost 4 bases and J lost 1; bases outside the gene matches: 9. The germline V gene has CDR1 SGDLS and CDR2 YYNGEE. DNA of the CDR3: TGTGCCAGCAGCCCCAGGACTAGCATCGGCCAAGAGACCCAGTACTTC. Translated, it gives CASSPRTSIGQETQYF.

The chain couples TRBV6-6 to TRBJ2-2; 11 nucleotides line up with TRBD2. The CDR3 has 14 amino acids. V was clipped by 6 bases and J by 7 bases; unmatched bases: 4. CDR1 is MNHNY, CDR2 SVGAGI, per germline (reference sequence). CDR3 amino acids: CASRTSGIVGELFF. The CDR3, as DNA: TGTGCCAGCAGGACTAGCGGGATCGTCGGGGAGCTGTTTTTT.

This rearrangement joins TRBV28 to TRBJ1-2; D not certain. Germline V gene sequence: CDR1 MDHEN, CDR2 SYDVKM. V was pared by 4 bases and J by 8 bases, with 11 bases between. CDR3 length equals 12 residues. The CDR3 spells CASSSLGDGYTF. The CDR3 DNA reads TGTGCCAGCAGTTCCTTGGGTGACGGCTACACCTTC.

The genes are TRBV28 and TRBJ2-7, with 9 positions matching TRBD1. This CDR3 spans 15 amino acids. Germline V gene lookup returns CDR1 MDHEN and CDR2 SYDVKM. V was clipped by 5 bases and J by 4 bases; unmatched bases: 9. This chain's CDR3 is CASSPGTGRAYEQYF. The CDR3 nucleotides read TGTGCCAGCAGTCCAGGGACAGGGAGGGCGTACGAGCAGTACTTC.

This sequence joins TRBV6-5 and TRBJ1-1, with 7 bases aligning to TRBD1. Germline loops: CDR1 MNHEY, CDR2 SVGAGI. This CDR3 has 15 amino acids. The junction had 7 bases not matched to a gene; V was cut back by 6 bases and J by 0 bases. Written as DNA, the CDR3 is TGTGCCAGCAGCCGTGGCGGGACAGTGAACACTGAAGCTTTCTTT. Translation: CASSRGGTVNTEAFF.

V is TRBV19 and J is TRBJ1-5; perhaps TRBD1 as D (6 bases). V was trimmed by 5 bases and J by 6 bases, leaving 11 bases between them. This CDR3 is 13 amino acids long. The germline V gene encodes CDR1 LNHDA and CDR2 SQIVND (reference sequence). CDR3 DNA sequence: TGTGCCAGTAGTCCTACAGGGTCTCAGCCCCAGCATTTT. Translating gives CASSPTGSQPQHF.

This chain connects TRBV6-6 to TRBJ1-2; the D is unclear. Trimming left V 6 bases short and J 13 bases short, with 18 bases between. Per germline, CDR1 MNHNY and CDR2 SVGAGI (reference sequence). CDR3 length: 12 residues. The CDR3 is CASSLDGRGPTF. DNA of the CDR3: TGTGCCAGCAGCCTTGACGGCCGGGGTCCCACCTTC.

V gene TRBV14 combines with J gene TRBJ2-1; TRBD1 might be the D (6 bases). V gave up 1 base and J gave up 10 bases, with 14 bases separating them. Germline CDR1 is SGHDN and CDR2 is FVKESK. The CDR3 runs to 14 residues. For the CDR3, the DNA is TGTGCCAGCAGCCAAGGGACAGTGGGTTACGAGCAGTTCTTC. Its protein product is CASSQGTVGYEQFF.

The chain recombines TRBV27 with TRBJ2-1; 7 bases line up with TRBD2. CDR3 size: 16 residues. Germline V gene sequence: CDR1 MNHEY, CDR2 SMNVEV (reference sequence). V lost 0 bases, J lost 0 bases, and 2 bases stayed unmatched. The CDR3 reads CASSLSGGISYNEQFF. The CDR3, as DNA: TGTGCCAGCAGTTTATCCGGGGGGATCTCCTACAATGAGCAGTTCTTC.

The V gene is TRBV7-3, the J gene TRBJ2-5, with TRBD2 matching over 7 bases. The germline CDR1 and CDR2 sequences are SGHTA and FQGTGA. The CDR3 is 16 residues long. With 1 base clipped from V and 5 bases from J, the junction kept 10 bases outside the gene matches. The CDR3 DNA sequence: TGTGCCAGCAGCTTAAATGGGCCTAGCGGATTCGAGACCCAGTACTTC. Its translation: CASSLNGPSGFETQYF. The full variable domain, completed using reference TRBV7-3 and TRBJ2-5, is GAGVSQTPSNKVTEKGKYVELRCDPISGHTALYWYRQSLGQGPEFLIYFQGTGAADDSGLPNDRFFAVRPEGSVSTLKIQRTERGDSAVYLCASSLNGPSGFETQYFGPGTRLLVL.

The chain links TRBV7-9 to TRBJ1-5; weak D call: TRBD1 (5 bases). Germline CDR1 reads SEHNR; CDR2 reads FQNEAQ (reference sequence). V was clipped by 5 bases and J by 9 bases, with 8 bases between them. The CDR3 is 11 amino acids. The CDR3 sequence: CASSNTGPQHF. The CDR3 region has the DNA TGTGCCAGCAGCAATACAGGGCCCCAGCATTTT.

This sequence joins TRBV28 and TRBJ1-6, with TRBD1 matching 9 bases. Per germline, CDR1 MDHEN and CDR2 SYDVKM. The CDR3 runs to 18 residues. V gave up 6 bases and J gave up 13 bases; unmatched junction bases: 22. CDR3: CASSQPSSTGTGIKPLHF. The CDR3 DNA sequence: TGTGCCAGCAGCCAGCCCTCATCCACCGGGACAGGGATTAAGCCCCTCCACTTT.

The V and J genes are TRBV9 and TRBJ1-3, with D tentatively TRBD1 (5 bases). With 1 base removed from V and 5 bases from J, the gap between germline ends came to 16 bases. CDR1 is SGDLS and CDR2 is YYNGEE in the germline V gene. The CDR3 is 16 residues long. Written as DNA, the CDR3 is TGTGCCAGCAGCGTACAGGGAGGGCAGGACCGAAACACCATATATTTT. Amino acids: CASSVQGGQDRNTIYF. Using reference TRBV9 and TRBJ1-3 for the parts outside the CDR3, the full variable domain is DSGVTQTPKHLITATGQRVTLRCSPRSGDLSVYWYQQSLDQGLQFLIQYYNGEERAKGNILERFSAQQFPDLHSELNLSSLELGDSALYFCASSVQGGQDRNTIYFGEGSWLTVV.

The CDR3 spells CASGQGSSYEQYF. In nucleotides, the CDR3 is TGTGCCAGCGGACAGGGGAGCTCCTACGAGCAGTACTTC. The gene calls are TRBV28 and TRBJ2-7, with 9 bases lining up with TRBD1. The germline V gene has CDR1 MDHEN and CDR2 SYDVKM. The CDR3 has 13 amino acids. After removal of 8 bases from V and 0 bases from J, the junction contained 2 bases not matched to a gene.

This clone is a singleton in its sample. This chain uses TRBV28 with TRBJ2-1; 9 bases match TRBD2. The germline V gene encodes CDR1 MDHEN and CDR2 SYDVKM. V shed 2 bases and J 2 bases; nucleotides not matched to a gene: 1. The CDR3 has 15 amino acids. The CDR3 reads CASSLAGGPYNEQFF. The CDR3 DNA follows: TGTGCCAGCAGTTTAGCGGGAGGGCCCTACAATGAGCAGTTCTTC.

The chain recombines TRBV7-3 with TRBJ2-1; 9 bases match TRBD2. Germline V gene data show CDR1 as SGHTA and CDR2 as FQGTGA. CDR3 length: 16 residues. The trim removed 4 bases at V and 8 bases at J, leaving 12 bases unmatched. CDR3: CASSYPERGDGYEQFF. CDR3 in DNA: TGTGCCAGCAGCTACCCTGAGCGGGGGGATGGATATGAGCAGTTCTTC.

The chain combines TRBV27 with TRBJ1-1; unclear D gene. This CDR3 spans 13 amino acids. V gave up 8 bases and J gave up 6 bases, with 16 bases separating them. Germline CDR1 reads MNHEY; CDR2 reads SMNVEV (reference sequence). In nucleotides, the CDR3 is TGTGCCAGCTACAATACCTCGAGGGCTGAAGCTTTCTTT. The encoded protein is CASYNTSRAEAFF.

CDR3: CASSQLTRNTGELFF. In DNA form, the CDR3 reads TGCGCCAGCAGCCAGCTAACTAGAAACACCGGGGAGCTGTTTTTT. The V call is TRBV4-1, the J call TRBJ2-2, with TRBD2 as a possible D gene (5 bases). CDR3 length: 15 residues. The V end was cut by 3 bases, the J end by 2 bases, with 10 bases between. The V gene's germline CDR1 is MGHRA and CDR2 YSYEKL.

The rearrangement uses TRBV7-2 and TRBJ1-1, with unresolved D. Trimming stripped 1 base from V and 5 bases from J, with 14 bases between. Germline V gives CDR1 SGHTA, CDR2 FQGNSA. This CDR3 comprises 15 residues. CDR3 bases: TGTGCCAGCAGCTTAGGCCCAGTAGGTAGAACTGAAGCTTTCTTT. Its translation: CASSLGPVGRTEAFF.